The present entry profiles one TCR beta chain with its context. It has no known antigen specificity. Base qualities are not recorded, but no much larger clone differs from it by a single base. TCRbeta CDR3 regions were amplified from genomic DNA using the immunoSEQ Assay, a bias-controlled multiplex PCR. As for the original processing: The number of nucleated cells in each sample was estimated by amplification of reference gene primers within the assay. To quantify the absolute abundance of each unique TCRbeta CDR3 rearrangement, sequence reads were collapsed and filtered. Productive Simpson clonality was computed per sample as the square root of Simpson's diversity index over productive rearrangements. TCRdb mirrors the immuneACCESS table, restricted to in-frame sequences. Some clones are absent from its copies; in checked studies, under half trace to an unresolved V gene, and the reason for the others is unknown. Clone size and V and J calls were adopted from that table, with D and trimming inferred from the DNA. The sample includes around 26,000 clones, with approximately 92% observed a single time. The biggest ten clones account for 2.8% of the sample.

Each collaborating institution followed its own protocols to collect whole blood in K2EDTA tubes. For TCRbeta analysis, collaborator samples were shipped as frozen whole blood, as isolated PBMCs, or as DNA extracted from either sample type. These data are taken from a study of blood T cell repertoires in COVID-19 (dated by TCRdb to 2020 to 2022). About the investigation overall: Collaborator samples came from the United States, Italy and Spain and covered acute and convalescent phases of COVID-19. The repertoires were made available in a free public database intended to serve as a resource for research on the immune response to SARS-CoV-2. The sample metadata nearly always contained a de-identified subject ID, COVID-19 status, age in years and sex. HLA class I and class II types, where available, came from metadata supplied by the sample provider rather than from assay-based typing. The samples were drawn from two sources: the first 160 participants of the ongoing ImmuneRACE study, and 1,254 subjects contributed by 6 global collaborators. Subjects who had been exposed to COVID-19, were actively infected with it, or had recovered from it provided the deeply sampled blood TCRbeta repertoires that made up the dataset. The material from the prospective study consisted of cDNA or gDNA derived from T cells, B-cell-depleted T cells, or PBMCs.

The paper as a whole reports these results and caveats: The amount of clinical and demographic metadata varied by source and participant and was provided uncurated.

The CDR1 and CDR2 encoded by the germline V gene are SNHLY and FYNNEI. V was cut back by 0 bases and J by 3 bases, leaving a gap of 16 bases between them. Its CDR3 holds 17 amino acids, cysteine through phenylalanine. Only the CDR3 portion is preserved as DNA: 51 bases, with reading frame beginning at the first base. The rearranged chain carries TRBV2 and TRBJ2-3; a weak D assignment points to TRBD1 (7 bases agree). Sequencing was performed on peripheral blood. The clonotype was recovered from a human donor in a cohort sampled during active COVID-19. The CDR3 in this case is CASSEAGRGTSTDTQYF. Read as DNA, the sequence is TGTGCCAGCAGTGAAGCGGGCAGGGGGACTTCTACAGATACGCAGTATTTT.